The 32 T cell receptor beta chains listed next were all sequenced from one sample in a study of tumor-infiltrating lymphocytes in primary liver carcinoma. Constant-region priming of around 490 ng total RNA yielded TCR beta cDNA. Slightly modified ARM-PCR with three nested multiplex PCR rounds yielded TCR beta libraries. The first two PCR rounds used TRBV1-TRBV30 primers with a Cbeta primer, around 10 cycles each. TCRdb reanalysed the multiplex PCR reads using MiXCR and keeps one entry per CDR3 protein. The data show about 200,000 distinct CDR3 sequences, around three fifths seen once. Both blood RNA, taken from unsorted whole blood, and germline DNA were extracted. The sample taken for sequencing was peripheral blood. These receptors came from a woman aged 60 to 75 with primary liver carcinoma and hepatitis B virus infection.

With respect to this clonotype: A read error may account for a junction end that differs from germline. The chain combines TRBV11-3 with TRBJ2-3, with a possible D match to TRBD2 (6 bases). Germline V gene sequence: CDR1 SGHNT, CDR2 YENEEA. CDR3 size: 15 residues. The CDR3 region is CAISSRDFLTDTQYF. DNA for the CDR3: TGTGCCATCAGCTCCCGGGACTTCCTCACAGATACGCAGTATTTT.

Notes on this clonotype: The junction shows a germline mismatch at one end, possibly a read error. V is TRBV11-2 and J is TRBJ1-2; D gene unclear. This CDR3 is 16 amino acids long. Germline V gene sequence: CDR1 SGHAT, CDR2 FQNNGV. The CDR3 is CTSSLDSVAYSRGYTF. DNA of the CDR3: TGTACCAGCAGTTTAGATTCGGTAGCCTATTCTCGGGGCTACACCTTC.

As concerns this clonotype: A much larger clone differs from this one at a single base, so this may be a read error. The chain couples TRBV12-3 or TRBV12-4 to TRBJ2-2, with D maybe TRBD2 (5 bases). The CDR3 has 14 residues. DNA for the CDR3: TGTGCCAGCAGTCGGCCACGGAACACCGGGAAGCTGTTTTTT. Translation gives CASSRPRNTGKLFF.

This clonotype was seen repeatedly, ten times or more. This chain connects TRBV12-3 or TRBV12-4 to TRBJ2-1; TRBD2 aligns across 15 bases. Trimming at V came to 3 bases and at J to 6 bases, leaving 6 bases not matched to a gene. This CDR3 has 17 amino acids. CDR3 nucleotide sequence: TGTGCCAGCAGTTTTGGGACTAGCGGGAGGAGGGGCAATGAGCAGTTCTTC. It yields the protein CASSFGTSGRRGNEQFF.

Points on this clonotype: Sequence at one end of the junction differs from germline and may be a read error. This chain uses TRBV11-2 with TRBJ2-7; 7 positions match TRBD2. The CDR3 sequence is 14 residues long. Germline V gene data show CDR1 as SGHAT and CDR2 as FQNNGV. The CDR3 loop reads CASNSLASSYEQYF. DNA of the CDR3: TGTGCAAGCAACTCACTAGCGTCTTCCTACGAGCAGTACTTC.

In regard to this clonotype: The junction shows a germline mismatch at one end, possibly a read error. This sequence joins TRBV11-2 and TRBJ2-7; D might be TRBD1 (7 bases). Per the germline V gene, CDR1 is SGHAT and CDR2 is FQNNGV. The CDR3 contains 13 residues. CDR3 residues: CASRRDSSYEQYF. The CDR3 region has the DNA TGTGCCAGTCGGCGGGACAGCTCCTACGAACAGTACTTC.

A remark on this clonotype: A much larger clone differs from this one at a single base, so this may be a read error. The rearrangement links TRBV12-3 or TRBV12-4 to TRBJ1-2, with D possibly being TRBD1 (6 bases). The CDR3 has 14 amino acids. V lost 9 bases and J lost 10, with 24 bases in between. CDR3 amino acids: CASARSGGLSDYTF. The CDR3 nucleotides are TGTGCCAGTGCTCGTTCCGGGGGGCTCAGTGACTACACCTTC.

Written as DNA, the CDR3 is TGTGCCAGCAGTCCCCATCGGACTTCTAGAAGCTCCTATAATTCACCCCTCCACTTT. It yields the protein CASSPHRTSRSSYNSPLHF. The chain combines TRBV6-2 or TRBV6-3 with TRBJ1-6; D is unclear. Germline values: CDR1 MNHEY, CDR2 SVGEGT. This CDR3 is built from 19 residues. V lost 5 bases and J 0 bases, leaving 20 bases between the germline ends.

On this clonotype: Being one base from a much bigger clone, this may be a read error. The gene calls are TRBV6-1 and TRBJ1-1; a weak D match, TRBD1 (6 bases). Germline CDR1 is MNHNS and CDR2 is SASEGT. The CDR3 length is 14 residues. The CDR3 sequence is CASSPRGPDTEALF. Written as DNA, the CDR3 is TGTGCCAGCAGTCCCAGGGGCCCCGACACTGAAGCTTTATTT.

This clonotype was observed a handful of times. The chain joins TRBV5-1 to TRBJ1-6; TRBD1 might be the D (5 bases). Trimming cost V 0 bases and J 9 bases, with 13 bases left between them. The V gene's germline CDR1 is SGHRS and CDR2 YFSETQ. The CDR3 has 15 residues. In nucleotides, the CDR3 is TGCGCCAGCAGCTTGGTAGGGACCGAAAGTTCACCCCTCCACTTT. Translated: CASSLVGTESSPLHF.

About this clonotype itself: A much bigger clone sits one base away, suggesting this may be a read error. V usage is TRBV6-5 and J usage is TRBJ1-6; D not certain. The germline gives CDR1 MNHEY, CDR2 SVGAGI. The CDR3 loop spans 12 amino acids. This CDR3 reads CVSRPQSSPLHF. The CDR3 nucleotides read TGTGTCAGCAGACCCCAGAGTTCACCCCTCCACTTT.

This clonotype was detected ten times or more. This chain links TRBV10-2 with TRBJ2-1; the match to TRBD2 covers 10 bases. Losses at the gene ends were 6 bases for V and 6 bases for J; bases not matched to a gene: 5. Germline V gene data show CDR1 as WSHSY and CDR2 as SAAADI. The CDR3 totals 14 residues. The chain's CDR3 is CASRTSGYFNEQFF. As DNA, the CDR3 is TGCGCCAGCAGGACTAGCGGGTATTTCAATGAGCAGTTCTTC.

The CDR3: CASSSATRGEFF. The CDR3 DNA follows: TGTGCCAGCAGTTCAGCGACTAGGGGGGAGTTCTTC. The V and J genes are TRBV28 and TRBJ2-1, with D possibly being TRBD1 or TRBD2 (6 bases each). With 4 bases removed from V and 14 bases from J, the gap between germline ends came to 15 bases. In germline, CDR1 is MDHEN, CDR2 SYDVKM. The CDR3 covers 12 residues. Full variable domain (remainder filled in from reference TRBV28 and TRBJ2-1): DVKVTQSSRYLVKRTGEKVFLECVQDMDHENMFWYRQDPGLGLRLIYFSYDVKMKEKGDIPEGYSVSREKKERFSLILESASTNQTSMYLCASSSATRGEFFGPGTRLTVL.

This clonotype was detected ten times or more. V is TRBV4-1 and J is TRBJ1-2, with a tentative D call TRBD1 (5 bases). V was pared by 1 base and J by 4 bases, with 10 bases between. CDR3 length: 14 amino acids. Germline V CDR1 and CDR2: MGHRA, YSYEKL. The CDR3 DNA sequence: TGCGCCAGCAGCCAAGGGTCCAGGGTCTATGGCTACACCTTC. It yields the protein CASSQGSRVYGYTF.

The CDR3 loop reads CASSTPSGSNEQYF. The CDR3 region has the DNA TGTGCCAGCTCAACCCCTTCCGGGTCAAACGAGCAGTACTTC. The genes are TRBV18 and TRBJ2-7; D is ambiguous. The CDR3 runs to 14 residues. Trimming cost V 5 bases and J 5 bases, with 16 bases left between them. CDR1 is KGHSH and CDR2 is LQKENI in the germline V gene.

The J gene is TRBJ2-3, the V gene TRBV14, with 8 positions matching TRBD1. CDR3 length: 14 residues. CDR1 SGHDN and CDR2 FVKESK come from the germline V gene. The CDR3 DNA reads as TGTGCTTGCGATGCAGGGGGCTTTACAGATACGCAGTATTTT. Protein product: CACDAGGFTDTQYF.

The CDR3 region has the DNA TGTGTCAACAGCCAAGATGGGACAGTTACCGGGGAGCTGTTTTTT. Translated, it gives CVNSQDGTVTGELFF. The rearrangement joins TRBV11-2 to TRBJ2-2; the match to TRBD1 covers 7 bases. Germline CDR1 and CDR2: SGHAT and FQNNGV. CDR3 size: 15 residues.

In regard to this clonotype: A much larger clone sits a single nucleotide away, making a read error possible. V and J are TRBV5-4 and TRBJ2-4; the D is unclear. Germline V CDR1 and CDR2: SGHNT, YYREEE (reference sequence). V was cut by 4 bases and J by 1 base, with 12 bases left in between. CDR3 size: 15 residues. DNA of the CDR3: TGTGCCAGCAGCCCTTCCCATACGGCCAAAAACATTCAGTACTTC. Translated: CASSPSHTAKNIQYF.

Points on this clonotype: A read error may produce the germline difference seen at one junction end. The chain carries TRBV4-2 and TRBJ2-5; no clear D. The V gene's germline CDR1 is LGHNA and CDR2 YNFKEQ. CDR3 size: 15 residues. CDR3 sequence reads: CASSQDLGSVETQYF. Written as DNA, the CDR3 is TGTGCCAGCAGCCAAGACCTGGGATCGGTGGAGACTCAGTACTTC.

In regard to this clonotype: This may be a read error: a much more frequent sequence differs by one nucleotide. The V call is TRBV6-2 or TRBV6-3, the J call TRBJ2-3; D unclear. CDR3 length: 14 residues. CDR1 is MNHEY, CDR2 SVGEGT, per germline. Trimming pared 5 bases from V and 4 bases from J, leaving 13 bases between. The CDR3 DNA reads TGTGCCAGCAGTCACAGTCTAGTACCAGATACGCAGTATTTT. Amino acids: CASSHSLVPDTQYF.

A note on this clonotype: An end of the junction differs from the germline gene, which may be a read error. V gene TRBV6-6 combines with J gene TRBJ1-1; 7 positions agree with TRBD1. Germline V gives CDR1 MNHNY, CDR2 SVGAGI (reference sequence). This CDR3 region has 15 residues. CDR3 region: CASTLRQGANTEDFF. CDR3 nucleotides: TGTGCCAGCACCCTGAGACAGGGAGCAAACACTGAAGATTTCTTT.

The chain joins TRBV29-1 to TRBJ1-5; D tentatively fits TRBD1 or TRBD2 (7 bases each). The DNA matches TRBJ2-3 better at its end, which makes the J call doubtful. The germline V gene encodes CDR1 SQVTM and CDR2 ANQGSEA. This CDR3 is built from 15 residues. The CDR3 DNA reads as TGCAGCGTTACGGTGGGAGGGGGCGACAATCAGCCCCAGTATTTT. It encodes CSVTVGGGDNQPQYF.

This clonotype has a count of ten or more. V is TRBV12-3 or TRBV12-4 and J is TRBJ2-3, with 11 bases that match TRBD1. The CDR3 contains 15 residues. The ends lost 6 bases at V and 4 bases at J; junction bases unmatched: 6. The CDR3, as DNA: TGTGCCAGCAGCAGGACAGGGGGCGAGCCAGATACGCAGTATTTT. It codes for CASSRTGGEPDTQYF.

Points on this clonotype: A single base separates this from a much larger clone, so it may be a read error. This chain uses TRBV6-6 with TRBJ2-3, with D tentatively TRBD1 or TRBD2 (6 bases each). Trimming took 6 bases from V and 3 from J, leaving 13 bases between them. The CDR3 length is 14 residues. CDR1 is MNHNY and CDR2 is SVGAGI in the germline V gene (reference sequence). The CDR3 sequence: CASREGGLTDTQYF. DNA of the CDR3: TGTGCCAGCAGAGAGGGGGGTTTAACAGATACGCAGTATTTT.

This clonotype was detected ten times or more. The chain is built from TRBV6-6 and TRBJ1-1; the D gene is possibly TRBD1 (6 bases). V was pared by 2 bases and J by 11 bases, with 30 bases between. This CDR3 contains 18 residues. Germline CDR1 reads MNHNY; CDR2 reads SVGAGI (reference sequence). The DNA of the CDR3 is TGTGCCAGCAGTTACGGTGCAGGGGTAAGAGAGGCGGGAGCTCGGGCTTTCTTT. It is translated as CASSYGAGVREAGARAFF.

Ten or more counts support this clonotype. This sequence joins TRBV6-5 and TRBJ2-1, with D possibly being TRBD1 or TRBD2 (5 bases each). The V end lost 4 bases, the J end lost 4 bases, and 8 bases lay between the germline ends. From germline, CDR1 is MNHEY and CDR2 SVGAGI. The CDR3 length is 13 residues. CDR3 DNA: TGTGCCAGCAGTTCGGGACCTTACAATGAGCAGTTCTTC. It codes for CASSSGPYNEQFF.

In this sample, this clonotype turned up many times. V and J are TRBV5-4 and TRBJ2-4; D tentatively reads TRBD1 or TRBD2 (5 bases each). The CDR3 has 13 amino acids. V was cut by 5 bases and J by 5 bases, with 11 bases left in between. Germline V gene lookup returns CDR1 SGHNT and CDR2 YYREEE (reference sequence). In DNA, the CDR3 is TGTGCCAGCAGTTTCGGGACGGAAAACATTCAGTACTTC. Amino acid sequence: CASSFGTENIQYF.

This clonotype was observed at least ten times. The rearrangement joins TRBV11-3 to TRBJ1-1; weak D call: TRBD1 (5 bases). Germline CDR1 and CDR2: SGHNT and YENEEA. The V end lost 3 bases, the J end lost 3 bases, and 8 bases lay between the germline ends. The CDR3 covers 13 residues. The CDR3 sequence: CASSLIGDTEAFF. CDR3 bases: TGTGCCAGCAGCTTGATAGGGGACACTGAAGCTTTCTTT.

This clonotype was seen ten or more times. The chain uses TRBV28 and TRBJ2-7; 9 bases match TRBD1. The J segment lost 3 bases and the V segment lost 6 bases, leaving 12 bases of the junction unmatched. Germline V CDR1 and CDR2: MDHEN, SYDVKM. This CDR3 contains 16 residues. The CDR3 nucleotides read TGTGCCAGCAGACCGGGACAGGGACGGTTGGGCTACGAGCAGTACTTC. Translated: CASRPGQGRLGYEQYF.

This clonotype was seen a few times. This sequence joins TRBV28 and TRBJ2-1; D is possibly TRBD1 (6 bases). The CDR3 length is 14 residues. Germline CDR1 is MDHEN and CDR2 is SYDVKM. The V end lost 6 bases, the J end lost 1 base, and 10 bases lay between the germline ends. The CDR3 loop reads CASRDSSSYNEQFF. For the CDR3, the DNA is TGTGCCAGCAGGGACAGTTCTTCCTACAATGAGCAGTTCTTC. The variable domain in full, with the rest retrieved from reference TRBV28 and TRBJ2-1, is DVKVTQSSRYLVKRTGEKVFLECVQDMDHENMFWYRQDPGLGLRLIYFSYDVKMKEKGDIPEGYSVSREKKERFSLILESASTNQTSMYLCASRDSSSYNEQFFGPGTRLTVL.

About this clonotype itself: Being one base from a much bigger clone, this may be a read error. The chain has TRBV12-3 or TRBV12-4 and TRBJ2-3, with TRBD2 matching 9 bases. CDR3 size: 16 residues. J gave up 5 bases and V 4 bases, and 10 bases lay outside the gene matches. CDR3 protein: CASSSRASGTLDTQYF. The CDR3 nucleotides read TGTGCCAGCAGTTCCCGGGCTAGCGGGACCTTAGATACGCAGTATTTT.

V usage is TRBV11-2 and J usage is TRBJ2-7; possibly TRBD2 for D (5 bases). Per germline, CDR1 SGHAT and CDR2 FQNNGV. The CDR3 is made up of 13 amino acids. CDR3 region: CVNSLWGAYEQYF. The CDR3 nucleotides are TGTGTCAACAGCTTATGGGGAGCCTACGAGCAGTACTTC. Looking up the rest from reference TRBV11-2 and TRBJ2-7 gives the full variable domain: EAGVAQSPRYKIIEKRQSVAFWCNPISGHATLYWYQQILGQGPKLLIQFQNNGVVDDSQLPKDRFSAERLKGVDSTLKIQPAKLEDSAVYLCVNSLWGAYEQYFGPGTRLTVT.